These 17 T cell receptor beta chains share one sample of origin, sequenced in a study of blood T cell repertoires in COVID-19. The data were produced by immunoSEQ multiplex PCR, yet TCRdb's version contains in-frame clones alone and is incomplete. This sample has under 550,000 clones, with about 90% found just once. The sample consisted of peripheral blood. These receptors all stem from a man between 18 and 35 years old with COVID-19, enrolled during active disease.

This clone came up once. V gene TRBV23-1 combines with J gene TRBJ1-6; D might be TRBD1 (5 bases). TRBV23-1 is an ORF, with its function uncertain. V lost 0 bases to trimming and J lost 5 bases, with 11 bases between them. This CDR3 has 16 residues. CDR3 sequence: CASSQSPGGDNSPLHF. DNA of the CDR3: TGCGCCAGCAGTCAATCTCCCGGGGGAGATAATTCACCCCTCCACTTT.

This clone was counted a single time. V and J are TRBV24-1 and TRBJ1-2; 8 bases fit TRBD1. CDR1 is KGHDR, CDR2 SFDVKD, per germline. The CDR3 has 14 amino acids. V dropped 3 bases and J dropped 5; count of bases not matched to a gene: 4. The CDR3: CATSDRTGRYGYTF. The CDR3 region has the DNA TGTGCCACCAGTGATAGGACAGGGCGGTATGGCTACACCTTC.

The chain is built from TRBV15 and TRBJ2-7; TRBD2 agrees at 9 bases. CDR1 LNHNV and CDR2 YYDKDF come from the germline V gene (reference sequence). J was trimmed by 4 bases and V by 3 bases; bases with no gene match: 7. The CDR3 sequence is 15 residues long. CDR3 bases: TGTGCCACCAGCAGGCGGGAGGGCGGGTTTTACGAGCAGTACTTC. Amino acids: CATSRREGGFYEQYF. The whole variable domain, remainder taken from reference TRBV15 and TRBJ2-7, is DAMVIQNPRYQVTQFGKPVTLSCSQTLNHNVMYWYQQKSSQAPKLLFHYYDKDFNNEADTPDNFQSRRPNTSFCFLDIRSPGLGDTAMYLCATSRREGGFYEQYFGPGTRLTVT.

The V gene is TRBV30, the J gene TRBJ2-3, with no clear D. The V end was cut by 0 bases, the J end by 0 bases, with 10 bases between. CDR3 length: 15 residues. Germline values: CDR1 GTSNPN, CDR2 SVGIG (reference sequence). The CDR3 here is CAWSVGGTSTDTQYF. CDR3 nucleotides: TGTGCCTGGAGTGTAGGCGGAACTAGCACAGATACGCAGTATTTT.

This clone was observed a single time. The CDR3 here is CASSYGGDRRETQYF. The CDR3 DNA reads TGTGCCAGCAGCTACGGCGGGGACAGACGAGAGACCCAGTACTTC. The chain couples TRBV7-9 to TRBJ2-5; D is perhaps TRBD1 (7 bases). Germline V CDR1 and CDR2: SEHNR, FQNEAQ (reference sequence). V gave up 4 bases and J gave up 4 bases, with 16 bases separating them. This CDR3 is 15 amino acids long.

The chain recombines TRBV7-2 with TRBJ2-7, with D maybe TRBD2 (5 bases). The CDR3 runs 15 residues. In germline, CDR1 is SGHTA, CDR2 FQGNSA. V was trimmed by 3 bases and J by 0 bases, leaving 12 bases between them. The CDR3 DNA sequence: TGTGCCAGCAGCTTGACTACAAAGAGCTCCTACGAGCAGTACTTC. This encodes CASSLTTKSSYEQYF.

The chain carries TRBV13 and TRBJ2-2, with 11 bases fitting TRBD1. In germline, CDR1 is PRHDT, CDR2 FYEKMQ (reference sequence). After removal of 4 bases from V and 6 bases from J, the junction contained 7 bases not matched to a gene. This CDR3 comprises 16 residues. As DNA, the CDR3 is TGTGCCAGCAGCTCCTCGGACAGGGGGCATGCCGGGGAGCTGTTTTTT. Translated: CASSSSDRGHAGELFF.

This clone was seen only a few times. The chain carries TRBV5-1 and TRBJ1-6, with 9 bases identical to TRBD1. V gave up 2 bases and J gave up 7 bases; unmatched junction bases: 4. Germline V gives CDR1 SGHRS, CDR2 YFSETQ. This CDR3 contains 15 residues. This CDR3 is CASSLQGARNSPLHF. DNA for the CDR3: TGCGCCAGCAGCTTACAGGGGGCGAGGAATTCACCCCTCCACTTT.

This clone was recorded only once. The DNA of the CDR3 is TGTGCCAGCAGTGAAGCTTACCGGGACTCACTCTACGAGCAGTACTTC. It specifies CASSEAYRDSLYEQYF. V and J are TRBV6-1 and TRBJ2-7, with D maybe TRBD2 (6 bases). This CDR3 has 16 residues. The V gene lost 0 bases and the J gene lost 3 bases, with 15 bases spanning the gap. Germline loops: CDR1 MNHNS, CDR2 SASEGT.

This sequence joins TRBV4-1 and TRBJ1-5; D is possibly TRBD1 (6 bases). The CDR3 has 14 residues. The V end lost 1 base, the J end lost 2 bases, and 6 bases lay between the germline ends. Germline CDR1 MGHRA, CDR2 YSYEKL. CDR3 nucleotides: TGCGCCAGCAGCCAAGGGACAGGCAATCAGCCCCAGCATTTT. Translating gives CASSQGTGNQPQHF.

The rearrangement uses TRBV15 and TRBJ2-7; D might be TRBD1 (5 bases). Germline-derived CDR1 and CDR2 are LNHNV and YYDKDF (reference sequence). The CDR3 spans 14 residues. Trimming stripped 0 bases from V and 6 bases from J, with 12 bases between. CDR3 residues: CATSRDSGWREQYF. The CDR3 DNA reads as TGTGCCACCAGCAGAGACTCAGGGTGGCGCGAGCAGTACTTC.

The V gene is TRBV27, the J gene TRBJ2-7; D is perhaps TRBD2 (7 bases). Germline lookup yields CDR1 MNHEY and CDR2 SMNVEV (reference sequence). V lost 1 base and J 2 bases, leaving 12 bases between the germline ends. The CDR3 consists of 15 residues. The DNA of the CDR3 is TGTGCCAGCAGTTTATGGGGGGGCACCACCTACGAGCAGTACTTC. This codes for CASSLWGGTTYEQYF.

CDR3 loop: CATRLAGGYEQYF. DNA of the CDR3: TGTGCCACCAGACTAGCGGGGGGCTACGAGCAGTACTTC. The V gene is TRBV7-2, the J gene TRBJ2-7; 13 bases agree with TRBD2. CDR1 is SGHTA, CDR2 FQGNSA, per germline. The trim removed 10 bases at V and 3 bases at J, leaving 3 bases unmatched. This CDR3 has 13 residues.

The rearrangement uses TRBV29-1 and TRBJ1-2; D call uncertain. V lost 2 bases to trimming and J lost 4 bases, with 17 bases between them. CDR1 SQVTM and CDR2 ANQGSEA come from the germline V gene. The CDR3 has 15 residues. This CDR3 reads CSVESRLQLSYGYTF. CDR3 sequence (DNA): TGCAGCGTTGAATCGAGGTTGCAGCTTAGCTATGGCTACACCTTC. The variable domain in full, completed from reference TRBV29-1 and TRBJ1-2, reads SAVISQKPSRDICQRGTSLTIQCQVDSQVTMMFWYRQQPGQSLTLIATANQGSEATYESGFVIDKFPISRPNLTFSTLTVSNMSPEDSSIYLCSVESRLQLSYGYTFGSGTRLTVV.

This chain links TRBV30 with TRBJ2-7, with TRBD2 matching over 7 bases. This CDR3 is 15 amino acids long. CDR1 GTSNPN and CDR2 SVGIG come from the germline V gene (reference sequence). J gave up 3 bases and V 4 bases, and 12 bases lay outside the gene matches. Here the CDR3 DNA reads TGTGCCTGGACCCATCCGGGGGGTAAGGACTACGAGCAGTACTTC. Residues: CAWTHPGGKDYEQYF.

The genes are TRBV12-3 or TRBV12-4 and TRBJ2-7; D ambiguous. V was clipped by 10 bases and J by 0 bases, with 13 bases between them. The CDR3 is made up of 13 amino acids. CDR3 in DNA: TGTGCCACCCAAGGCGCTAGCTCCTACGAGCAGTACTTC. It yields the protein CATQGASSYEQYF.

The rearrangement joins TRBV6-2 or TRBV6-3 to TRBJ2-7; D is uncertain. The CDR3 sequence is 12 residues long. CDR1 MNHEY and CDR2 SVGEGT come from the germline V gene. The germline V and J ends were trimmed by 5 bases and 7 bases, with 12 bases remaining between them. Here the CDR3 DNA reads TGTGCCAGCAGTCCCGGGTACTTGGAGCAGTACTTC. Encoded protein: CASSPGYLEQYF.